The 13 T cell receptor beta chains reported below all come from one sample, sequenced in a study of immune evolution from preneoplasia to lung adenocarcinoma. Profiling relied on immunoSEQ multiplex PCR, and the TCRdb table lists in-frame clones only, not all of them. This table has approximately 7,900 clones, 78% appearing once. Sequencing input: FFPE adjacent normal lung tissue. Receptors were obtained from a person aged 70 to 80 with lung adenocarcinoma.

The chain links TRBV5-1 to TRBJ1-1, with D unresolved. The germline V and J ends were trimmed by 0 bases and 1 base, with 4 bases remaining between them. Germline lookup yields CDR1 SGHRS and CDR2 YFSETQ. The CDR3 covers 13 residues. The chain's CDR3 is CASSLERNTEAFF. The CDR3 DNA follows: TGCGCCAGCAGCTTGGAACGGAACACTGAAGCTTTCTTT.

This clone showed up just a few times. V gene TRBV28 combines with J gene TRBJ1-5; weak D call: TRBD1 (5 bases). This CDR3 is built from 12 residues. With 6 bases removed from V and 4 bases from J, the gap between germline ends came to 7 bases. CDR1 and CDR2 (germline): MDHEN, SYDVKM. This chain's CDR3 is CASSPGNQPQHF. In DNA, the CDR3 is TGTGCCAGCAGCCCAGGGAATCAGCCCCAGCATTTT.

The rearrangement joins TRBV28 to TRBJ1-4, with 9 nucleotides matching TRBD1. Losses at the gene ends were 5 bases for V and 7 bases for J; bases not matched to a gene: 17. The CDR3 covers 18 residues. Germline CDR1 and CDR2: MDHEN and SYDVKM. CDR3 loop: CASSPMFYPGQGTEKLFF. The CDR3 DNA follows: TGTGCCAGCAGTCCCATGTTCTACCCGGGACAGGGTACTGAAAAACTGTTTTTT.

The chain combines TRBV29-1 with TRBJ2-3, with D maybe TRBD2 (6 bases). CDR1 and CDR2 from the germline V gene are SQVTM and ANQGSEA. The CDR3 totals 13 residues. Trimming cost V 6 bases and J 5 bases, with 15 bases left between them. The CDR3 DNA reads TGCAGCGTAGCTACCGGGACTTTAGATACGCAGTATTTT. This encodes CSVATGTLDTQYF.

The CDR3 DNA is TGTGCCAGCAGTTATTCGTATAATTCACCCCTCCACTTT. Its protein product is CASSYSYNSPLHF. The chain uses TRBV6-5 and TRBJ1-6; D gene uncertain. CDR3 length: 13 residues. Trimming took 3 bases from V and 4 from J, leaving 4 bases between them. From germline, CDR1 is MNHEY and CDR2 SVGAGI.

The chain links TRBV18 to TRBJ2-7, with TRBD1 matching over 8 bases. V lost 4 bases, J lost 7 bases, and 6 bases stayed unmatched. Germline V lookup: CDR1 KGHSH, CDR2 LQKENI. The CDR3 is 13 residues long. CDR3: CASSRDRGGEQYF. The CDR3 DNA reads TGTGCCAGCTCACGAGACAGGGGCGGGGAGCAGTACTTC.

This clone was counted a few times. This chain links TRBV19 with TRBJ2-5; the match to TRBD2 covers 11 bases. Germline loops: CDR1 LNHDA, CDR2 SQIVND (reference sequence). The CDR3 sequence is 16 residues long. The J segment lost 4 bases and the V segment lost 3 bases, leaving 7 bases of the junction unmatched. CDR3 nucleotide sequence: TGTGCCAGTAGTATCCGCACTAGCGGGAGAGGAGAGACCCAGTACTTC. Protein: CASSIRTSGRGETQYF.

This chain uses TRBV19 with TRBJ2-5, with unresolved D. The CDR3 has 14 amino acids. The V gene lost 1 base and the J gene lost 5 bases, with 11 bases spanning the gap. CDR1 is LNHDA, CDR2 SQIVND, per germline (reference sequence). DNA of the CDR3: TGTGCCAGTAGTATAGCGGCGAGCCGTGAGACCCAGTACTTC. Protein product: CASSIAASRETQYF. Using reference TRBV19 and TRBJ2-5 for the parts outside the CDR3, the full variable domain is DGGITQSPKYLFRKEGQNVTLSCEQNLNHDAMYWYRQDPGQGLRLIYYSQIVNDFQKGDIAEGYSVSREKKESFPLTVTSAQKNPTAFYLCASSIAASRETQYFGPGTRLLVL.

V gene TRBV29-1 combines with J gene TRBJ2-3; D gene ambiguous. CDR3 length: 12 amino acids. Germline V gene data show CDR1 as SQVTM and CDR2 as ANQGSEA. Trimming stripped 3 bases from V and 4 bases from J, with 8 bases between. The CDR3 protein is CSVDPGSDTQYF. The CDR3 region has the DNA TGCAGCGTTGACCCCGGTTCAGATACGCAGTATTTT.

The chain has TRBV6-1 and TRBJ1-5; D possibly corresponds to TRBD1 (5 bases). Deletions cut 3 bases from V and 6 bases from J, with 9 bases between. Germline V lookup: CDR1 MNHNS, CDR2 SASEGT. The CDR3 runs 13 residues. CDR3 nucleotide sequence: TGTGCCAGCAGTGATGGGGCGGGTCAGCCCCAGCATTTT. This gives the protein CASSDGAGQPQHF.

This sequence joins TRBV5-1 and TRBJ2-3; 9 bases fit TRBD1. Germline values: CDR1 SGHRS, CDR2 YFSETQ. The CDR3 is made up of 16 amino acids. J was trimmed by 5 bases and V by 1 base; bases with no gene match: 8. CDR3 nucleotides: TGCGCCAGCAGCTTGATCGGCACAGGGGGCAGAGATACGCAGTATTTT. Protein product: CASSLIGTGGRDTQYF.

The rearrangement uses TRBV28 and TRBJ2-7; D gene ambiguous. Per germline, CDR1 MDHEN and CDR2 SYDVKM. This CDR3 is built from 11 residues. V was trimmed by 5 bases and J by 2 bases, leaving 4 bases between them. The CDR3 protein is CASSLAYEQYF. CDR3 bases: TGTGCCAGCAGTCTAGCCTACGAGCAGTACTTC.

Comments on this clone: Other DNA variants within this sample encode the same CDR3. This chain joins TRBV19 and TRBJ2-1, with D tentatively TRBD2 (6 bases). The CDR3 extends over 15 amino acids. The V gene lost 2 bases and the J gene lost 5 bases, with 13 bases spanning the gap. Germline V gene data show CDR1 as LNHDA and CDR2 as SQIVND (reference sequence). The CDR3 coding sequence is TGTGCCAGTAGTATAAGAAGGGGAGGCAACAATGAGCAGTTCTTC. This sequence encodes CASSIRRGGNNEQFF.